This TCR beta chain stems from a study of early T cells in non-severe SARS-CoV-2 infection. Germline V lookup: CDR1 SGHTA, CDR2 FQGTGA. The CDR3 totals 17 residues. Trimming at V came to 0 bases and at J to 4 bases, leaving 7 bases not matched to a gene. TCRdb reprocessed the 5' RACE reads via MiXCR and lists one record per CDR3 protein. The data contain 55,000 to 80,000 distinct CDR3 sequences, approximately 12% of them seen just once; the ten biggest clones take up roughly 6%. The clonotype was recovered from an adult who was a healthcare worker with PCR-confirmed SARS-CoV-2 infection or an uninfected control (not recorded which). The chain links TRBV7-3 to TRBJ2-2; TRBD2 agrees at 8 bases. Sequencing was done on a sample of whole blood. CDR3 nucleotide sequence: TGTGCCAGCAGCTTAACTAGCGGGGCTTTTGGCACCGGGGAGCTGTTTTTT. Encoded protein: CASSLTSGAFGTGELFF.